This TCR beta chain was documented in a study of long-term antiretroviral therapy in people with HIV. Findings and limits, study-wide: Blood was collected between about 2003 and 2018, possibly under older ART regimens.

At least two post-ART and at least one pre-ART PBMC sample were available for each donor. Running of the v3.0 immunoSEQ assay took place at survey level. Clones were sequenced by immunoSEQ multiplex PCR, and TCRdb holds only the in-frame ones, with some missing. The table has roughly 28,000 clones, 85% to 90% seen once. V lost 0 bases and J 3 bases, leaving 12 bases between the germline ends. This CDR3 comprises 16 residues. In germline, CDR1 is LGHNA, CDR2 YSLEER. Notes on this clone: What it recognizes is unknown.

The sequenced sample was unsorted PBMCs, obtained 1.8 years after starting antiretroviral therapy. The clonotype comes from a woman aged 18 to 35 with HIV. The chain joins TRBV4-3 to TRBJ2-1, with unresolved D. CDR3 in DNA: TGCGCCAGCAGCCAAGATGGAATCGGGCGCTACAATGAGCAGTTCTTC. Protein: CASSQDGIGRYNEQFF.